A single sample is the source of the 19 T cell receptor beta chains below, sequenced in a study of beta chain features in type 1 diabetes. Expressed TCRB transcripts were sequenced because the entire RNA isolate underwent reverse transcription. The data were produced by immunoSEQ multiplex PCR, yet TCRdb's version contains in-frame clones alone and is incomplete. The repertoire includes approximately 140,000 clones, 6.9% of them detected once, and more than 1.1% sits in the top ten. The sequenced sample was central memory CD4+ T cells from blood. Source of these receptors: a woman aged 25-40 years in good health.

This chain connects TRBV7-9 to TRBJ1-2, with 8 nucleotides matching TRBD1. V shed 5 bases, J shed 8 bases, and the junction held 10 bases outside the gene matches. Per germline, CDR1 SEHNR and CDR2 FQNEAQ (reference sequence). This CDR3 has 14 residues. The CDR3 reads CASSPGGTLKGYTF. CDR3 in DNA: TGTGCCAGCAGCCCAGGGGGCACCTTGAAGGGCTACACCTTC.

At least ten counts were recorded for this clone. The rearrangement uses TRBV19 and TRBJ2-4; 11 bases are shared with TRBD2. This CDR3 has 17 amino acids. The junction had 12 bases not matched to a gene; V was cut back by 5 bases and J by 6 bases. Germline V lookup: CDR1 LNHDA, CDR2 SQIVND (reference sequence). CDR3 in amino acids: CASSPSSGTSGSNIQYF. CDR3 sequence (DNA): TGTGCCAGTAGTCCGTCCTCCGGGACTAGCGGTTCAAACATTCAGTACTTC.

V usage is TRBV6-1 and J usage is TRBJ1-1, with a tentative D call TRBD1 (5 bases). Germline V gives CDR1 MNHNS, CDR2 SASEGT. This CDR3 has 12 amino acids. Trimming removed 7 bases at V and 11 bases at J, with 17 bases between. The CDR3 region is CASNVGGLLAFF. CDR3 bases: TGTGCCAGCAATGTCGGGGGATTATTGGCTTTCTTT.

This clone was counted between two and nine times. The chain combines TRBV18 with TRBJ1-2; 12 bases align to TRBD1. CDR1 and CDR2 (germline): KGHSH, LQKENI. The trim removed 3 bases at V and 8 bases at J, leaving 7 bases unmatched. This CDR3 is built from 15 residues. The CDR3 DNA follows: TGTGCCAGCTCACCCGCCGGGACAGGGGGCGAGGGCTACACCTTC. Its translation is CASSPAGTGGEGYTF.

The chain employs TRBV27 and TRBJ1-2, with a weak D call TRBD1 (6 bases). This CDR3 comprises 16 residues. Germline-derived CDR1 and CDR2 are MNHEY and SMNVEV (reference sequence). With 4 bases removed from V and 6 bases from J, the gap between germline ends came to 21 bases. CDR3 protein: CASSSLGVAGANGYTF. CDR3 nucleotides: TGTGCCAGCAGTTCCCTAGGGGTGGCGGGGGCCAATGGCTACACCTTC.

The rearrangement joins TRBV5-6 to TRBJ2-5, with D possibly matching TRBD2 (5 bases). V lost 0 bases to trimming and J lost 2 bases, with 8 bases between them. The CDR3 sequence is 14 residues long. Germline CDR1 reads SGHDT; CDR2 reads YYEEEE. The CDR3 region is CASSLAGMQETQYF. For the CDR3, the DNA is TGTGCCAGCAGCTTGGCCGGGATGCAAGAGACCCAGTACTTC.

The V gene is TRBV2, the J gene TRBJ2-3, with D maybe TRBD2 (6 bases). Germline V lookup: CDR1 SNHLY, CDR2 FYNNEI. V was cut by 9 bases and J by 1 base, with 11 bases left in between. There are 13 residues in the CDR3. For the CDR3, the DNA is TGTGCCAGTCTAGCGACCCGCACAGATACGCAGTATTTT. The encoded protein is CASLATRTDTQYF.

The genes are TRBV28 and TRBJ2-5, with 8 bases identical to TRBD2. Germline values: CDR1 MDHEN, CDR2 SYDVKM. V lost 5 bases, J lost 5 bases, and 13 bases stayed unmatched. The CDR3 is made up of 16 amino acids. The CDR3 DNA follows: TGTGCCAGCAGTCCTCCGGGCAGCGGGAGCGGTGAGACCCAGTACTTC. Translating gives CASSPPGSGSGETQYF.

This chain links TRBV4-2 with TRBJ2-3; tentatively, D is TRBD2 (5 bases). The CDR3 has 16 residues. V lost 0 bases and J 1 base, leaving 11 bases between the germline ends. Germline-derived CDR1 and CDR2 are LGHNA and YNFKEQ. This chain's CDR3 is CASSQEGLAGTDTQYF. As DNA, the CDR3 is TGTGCCAGCAGCCAAGAAGGGCTAGCCGGCACAGATACGCAGTATTTT.

The gene calls are TRBV19 and TRBJ2-6; no reliable D call. The V and J ends lost 7 bases and 0 bases respectively, with 10 bases between them. This CDR3 comprises 15 residues. Germline V gives CDR1 LNHDA, CDR2 SQIVND (reference sequence). CDR3 residues: CASTRDSSGANVLTF. The CDR3 DNA reads TGTGCCAGTACTCGAGATTCCTCTGGGGCCAACGTCCTGACTTTC.

This clone came up a few times. Other DNA variants within this sample encode the same CDR3. This chain uses TRBV5-1 with TRBJ2-7; 11 positions agree with TRBD2. Looked up from germline, CDR1 is SGHRS and CDR2 is YFSETQ. The CDR3 contains 14 residues. V was pared by 4 bases and J by 4 bases, with 4 bases of the junction left unmatched. In DNA form, the CDR3 reads TGCGCCAGCAGCCCCGGGACTAGCGGTTACGAGCAGTACTTC. Its protein is CASSPGTSGYEQYF. Looking up the rest from reference TRBV5-1 and TRBJ2-7 gives the full variable domain: KAGVTQTPRYLIKTRGQQVTLSCSPISGHRSVSWYQQTPGQGLQFLFEYFSETQRNKGNFPGRFSGRQFSNSRSEMNVSTLELGDSALYLCASSPGTSGYEQYFGPGTRLTVT.

This clone showed up just a few times. The chain carries TRBV9 and TRBJ2-7; tentatively, D is TRBD2 (6 bases). The V end was cut by 3 bases, the J end by 3 bases, with 10 bases between. Germline V gene lookup returns CDR1 SGDLS and CDR2 YYNGEE. CDR3 length: 13 residues. The CDR3 loop reads CASSAGTHYEQYF. CDR3 DNA: TGTGCCAGCAGCGCCGGGACTCACTACGAGCAGTACTTC.

In its sample, this clone was seen a few times. The V gene is TRBV29-1, the J gene TRBJ2-1; D is uncertain. The CDR3 runs to 10 residues. With 4 bases removed from V and 9 bases from J, the gap between germline ends came to 7 bases. CDR1 and CDR2 (germline): SQVTM, ANQGSEA. This chain's CDR3 is CSVGASEQFF. CDR3 sequence (DNA): TGCAGCGTTGGGGCAAGTGAGCAGTTCTTC.

This clone was seen a handful of times. This sequence joins TRBV5-4 and TRBJ2-5, with 9 nucleotides matching TRBD1. There are 18 residues in the CDR3. Losses at the gene ends were 1 base for V and 5 bases for J; bases not matched to a gene: 15. In germline, CDR1 is SGHNT, CDR2 YYREEE (reference sequence). This CDR3 is CASSLSTGGSTGSETQYF. CDR3 in DNA: TGTGCCAGCAGCTTGTCGACAGGGGGTTCGACCGGATCGGAGACCCAGTACTTC.

The chain employs TRBV30 and TRBJ2-7; perhaps TRBD1 as D (5 bases). The CDR3 runs to 13 residues. CDR1 and CDR2 (germline): GTSNPN, SVGIG (reference sequence). Trimming took 0 bases from V and 5 from J, leaving 11 bases between them. Here the CDR3 reads CAWSVVAGNEQYF. CDR3 DNA sequence: TGTGCCTGGAGTGTGGTTGCAGGGAACGAGCAGTACTTC.

V usage is TRBV30 and J usage is TRBJ1-5; D is perhaps TRBD1 (6 bases). This CDR3 is built from 14 residues. Between the trimmed V and J ends, which lost 5 bases and 6 bases, there was a span of 17 bases. In germline, CDR1 is GTSNPN, CDR2 SVGIG (reference sequence). The CDR3, as DNA: TGTGCCTGGGCCTTCCCAGGGGTAAGTCAGCCCCAGCATTTT. This encodes CAWAFPGVSQPQHF.

This clone was detected a few times. The chain has TRBV25-1 and TRBJ2-1, with 8 bases aligning to TRBD2. The length of the CDR3 is 13 residues. V gave up 3 bases and J gave up 12 bases; unmatched junction bases: 7. CDR1 is MGHDK and CDR2 is SYGVNS in the germline V gene. Here the CDR3 DNA reads TGTGCCAGCAGTGATCGGGAGGGCGATCGGCAGTTCTTC. Its protein product is CASSDREGDRQFF.

This clone has a handful of counts. The chain has TRBV18 and TRBJ1-1, with D unclear. Germline V gene lookup returns CDR1 KGHSH and CDR2 LQKENI. This CDR3 region has 12 residues. With 2 bases removed from V and 8 bases from J, the gap between germline ends came to 9 bases. The CDR3 is CASSPLGTEAFF. DNA for the CDR3: TGTGCCAGCTCACCATTGGGCACCGAAGCTTTCTTT.

The chain is built from TRBV27 and TRBJ2-6; 8 bases fit TRBD1. V lost 4 bases and J lost 1; bases outside the gene matches: 9. The CDR3 consists of 18 residues. Germline lookup yields CDR1 MNHEY and CDR2 SMNVEV (reference sequence). CDR3 in amino acids: CASSSGTGPWSGANVLTF. The CDR3 DNA reads TGTGCCAGCAGTTCCGGGACAGGCCCATGGTCTGGGGCCAACGTCCTGACTTTC.